The following is a T cell receptor beta chain sequence with its context. A few counts support this clone. Its antigen remains undetermined. No base quality information exists; no much larger clone differs at one position. The data stem from a study of cytomegalovirus exposure and HLA in healthy donors (dated by TCRdb to about 2017). Background for the entire study: In an earlier analysis of under 750 of the donors, about 260 Gb of sequence data and about 110 million unique TCR beta sequences from roughly 190 million T cells were reported. Several DR-DQ haplotypes were treated as single units for association and clustering because of strong linkage in the cohort. To study patterns of TCR occurrence, a later analysis re-analyzed previously published TCR beta repertoires from 650 to 750 donors and added high-resolution HLA genotyping. Donor age, sex, ethnicity and CMV serostatus were compiled together with the repertoire data. Typing coverage differed by locus: A, B, C, DRB1 and DQB1 were typed in roughly 620-630 donors, DQA1 in about 560, DPA1 in around 600, and DPB1 in approximately 450. The later analysis used no new phenotypic data to find candidate immune exposures, relying instead on TCR beta sequences and their occurrence across donors. Every repertoire in the discovery cohort had been generated on one and the same sequencing platform. In a later genetic analysis, genome-wide SNP genotypes for about three fifths of the roughly 670 donors were used, and that subset was treated as a discovery cohort. A separate validation cohort of roughly 130 different subjects was used in addition to the 666-subject first cohort. High-throughput TCR immunosequencing, statistical association of individual TCRs with disease status, and machine learning were combined to predict cytomegalovirus infection status. Roughly 300 gigabases of sequencing data and around 85 million unique TCR sequences made up an early release that covered approximately 700 HLA-typed donors. The study aimed to test whether cataloging public T cell receptors could reveal signatures of past pathogen exposure. HLA typing included class I and class II loci at four-digit resolution. Among some 400 genotyped donors of the cohort, an average of 235,054 unique TCR beta nucleotide sequences were sequenced per donor, roughly 20% of them non-productive. The study used immunosequencing to profile the T cell repertoires of hundreds of subjects and linked those repertoires to cytomegalovirus serostatus. In an earlier analysis of 587 of the donors, high-throughput TCR beta sequencing was used to judge whether each TCR beta V gene segment behaved as functional or pseudogenic. The genetic ancestry cluster associated with self-reported Caucasian donors included about 84% of the approximately 430 genotyped donors. Study-level results and caveats: This cohort had only TCR beta chains sequenced, and the lack of alpha or paired-chain data limited which features could be detected. A later analysis associated about 17,000 TCR beta sequences with specific HLA alleles at a false discovery rate of 0.05. A cluster of highly shared sequence variants was judged likely to represent a technical artifact of the sequencing pipeline. In a later genetic analysis, fewer N-insertions in productive TCRs were reported among donors in an Asian-associated ancestry cluster than the roughly 700-donor mean. CMV serostatus was the only immune exposure information available for the cohort. Correlated functional status among segregating V segments might reflect linkage disequilibrium, but an unknown experimental factor could not be ruled out. It was suggested by the authors that the approach could potentially be generalized to other disease states and immunological phenotypes. In a later analysis, several top co-occurrence clusters were reported to appear linked to parvovirus B19, influenza, CMV and Epstein-Barr virus. In a later genetic analysis, a missense DCLRE1C variant was associated with V-gene and J-gene trimming of TCR beta chains, and the association was replicated in an independent cohort. The presence/absence analyses assumed that sequencing depth was roughly uniform across donors, and that assumption may not be true. A later analysis found that most CMV-associated TCR beta chains appeared HLA-restricted, with HLA associations seemingly driven largely by CMV exposure. Some IMGT-functional V segments, including TRBV6-2 and TRBV6-3, could not be distinguished by the 87-base-pair reads and were therefore excluded. A further reported finding was that TCR beta sequences accurately predicted the HLA-A and HLA-B alleles for most subjects in the first cohort. The earlier analysis of 587 of the donors excluded roughly 17 rarely observed V segments, including chromosome 9 orphons, because counts were too low. In a later analysis, TCR association rates were found to vary across HLA loci, with the most associated TCRs seen for DRB1 alleles and the fewest for HLA-C alleles. The classifier was reported to diagnose cytomegalovirus status with high specificity and sensitivity in both the original cohort and the validation cohort. Because some donors lacked HLA typing at each locus, the association tests relied only on the typed subset. Most TCR sequences were observed very rarely across donors, whereas some public TCRs were present in many individuals. In an earlier analysis of about 550 of the donors, most TCR beta V segments were observed in productive rearrangements about 90% or about 30% of the time, broadly matching IMGT annotations. In vitro tests confirmed that a few of the cytomegalovirus-associated TCR beta chains recognize cytomegalovirus antigens. The study listed approximately 150 TCR beta chains as associated with cytomegalovirus. Assigning TCR associations to individual alleles was difficult when HLA alleles, especially DR and DQ, strongly co-occurred. A later analysis found that HLA-associated TCR beta chains were more clonally expanded and had lower generation probabilities than equally common non-associated chains.

The method was the immunoSEQ multiplex PCR assay. For the multiplex PCR, a mixture combining 60 forward primers for TCR Vbeta segments and 13 reverse primers for TCR Jbeta segments was used. The CDR3 region of rearranged TCR beta genes was amplified from genomic DNA with a multiplex PCR assay. The amplified TCR beta libraries were sequenced on the Illumina HiSeq System as 87-base-pair reads. Processing in the source paper ran as follows. In a later analysis, tens of millions of unique TCR beta chains were counted across the approximately 670 repertoires, and roughly 11 million of these chains were shared by at least two donors. To remove PCR and sequencing errors, raw reads were error-corrected and collapsed into unique sequences using a nearest-neighbor algorithm that merged closely related sequences. To assign V, D and J gene segments, CDR3 sequences were aligned to IMGT reference sequences. Each retained sequence needed at least a six-nucleotide match to both a V gene segment and a J gene segment. Rearrangements were classified as productive when the CDR3 lacked stop codons and remained in frame with V and J, and all other rearrangements were classified as non-productive. Following IMGT convention, CDR3 was defined as the stretch from the second conserved V-encoded cysteine up to the conserved J-encoded phenylalanine. The earlier analysis of about 620 of the donors excluded sequences that lacked an unambiguous match to a single V gene segment. In an earlier analysis of 450 to 700 of the donors, V segments were called functional above 56.7% productive rearrangements and were called segregating when the between-donor standard deviation exceeded 5%. To diagnose cytomegalovirus status from the catalog of TCR beta chain sequences, a statistical classification framework was built. A later analysis assigned V and J genes by comparing TCR nucleotide sequences with IMGT/GENE-DB human TR gene sequences. The TCRdist pipeline was used in a later analysis to assign CDR3 sequences and most-parsimonious VDJ recombination scenarios. In a later analysis, each TCR beta chain was defined by its CDR3 amino acid sequence together with its V-gene family, and reads lacking a unique V-gene family were excluded. A later analysis removed several hundred highly shared, low-generation-probability nucleotide sequences to deal with suspected cross-contamination and a sequencing artifact. In a later analysis, a clonal expansion index for each public chain was calculated from normalized within-repertoire ranks of inferred template counts. In a later analysis, generation probabilities were computed with a VDJ recombination model fitted to out-of-frame rearrangements, and the resulting probabilities were checked against IGoR. A later analysis scored TCR-TCR, TCR-HLA and TCR-CMV co-occurrence with hypergeometric tests, applying a repertoire-size bias correction to TCR pairs. To estimate false discovery rates, a later analysis permuted the HLA or CMV assignments 20 times. In a later analysis, co-occurring TCRs were grouped using DBSCAN, with TCRdist sequence similarity added in when clustering inside HLA-allele-positive subsets. Repertoires with fewer than 30,000 or more than 120,000 public chains, plus five repertoires with anomalous nucleotide sharing, were excluded from co-occurrence clustering. TCRdb mirrors the immuneACCESS table, restricted to in-frame sequences. Some clones are absent from its copies; in checked studies, under half trace to an unresolved V gene, and the reason for the others is unknown. V and J calls and clone size are copied from that table; D and trimming were computed from the DNA. Present in this sample are around 120,000 clones, over 60% of which were seen just once. Roughly 3.1% of the sample goes to the ten largest clones.

The CDR3 goes from the cysteine to the phenylalanine over 16 residues. Solely the CDR3 DNA is kept, with 48 bases framed from the first base. Per the germline V gene (reference sequence), SEHNR is the CDR1 and FQNEAQ is the CDR2. Unmatched junction bases come to 9, with V trimmed by 1 base and J by 5 bases. The cohort was made up of 666 healthy bone marrow donors. Cohort members were all nominally healthy when sampled, although unrecorded immune exposures were likely present. The donor was CMV seronegative and belonged to the group of 380 or so seronegative cohort members. A peripheral blood sample was collected from each donor, and TCR beta sequencing was performed on peripheral blood mononuclear cells. Genomic DNA was extracted from the blood cell samples with the Qiagen DNeasy Blood Extraction Kit.

The clonotype originates from a man aged 30-40 years in good health and CMV-seronegative. The rearrangement joined TRBV7-9 to TRBJ2-5, and 8 bases in between align with TRBD2. Sequencing was carried out using PBMCs. CDR3 region: CASSLGASGSYETQYF. The bases read TGTGCCAGCAGCTTAGGAGCGAGCGGGAGTTACGAGACCCAGTACTTC. With the rest looked up from the reference TRBV7-9 and TRBJ2-5 genes rather than sequenced, the full variable domain is DTGVSQNPRHKITKRGQNVTFRCDPISEHNRLYWYRQTLGQGPEFLTYFQNEAQLEKSRLLSDRFSAERPKGSFSTLEIQRTEQGDSAMYLCASSLGASGSYETQYFGPGTRLLVL.